This entry lists 18 T cell receptor beta chains sequenced from one sample in a study of blood T cell repertoires in COVID-19. Profiled with immunoSEQ multiplex PCR; TCRdb holds only in-frame clones, not every one. The sample includes 150,000 to 180,000 clones, roughly four fifths of them seen just once. Material for sequencing was peripheral blood. The receptors come from a woman aged 55-69 years with COVID-19, enrolled during active disease.

The chain couples TRBV5-4 to TRBJ2-3; 9 positions agree with TRBD1. CDR1 and CDR2 from the germline V gene are SGHNT and YYREEE (reference sequence). CDR3 length: 14 residues. CDR3 in DNA: TGTGTCGCGAACAGGGGGCCCAGCACAGATACGCAGTATTTT. Translating gives CVANRGPSTDTQYF. Complete variable domain (other parts from reference TRBV5-4 and TRBJ2-3): ETGVTQSPTHLIKTRGQQVTLRCSSQSGHNTVSWYQQALGQGPQFIFQYYREEENGRGNFPPRFSGLQFPNYSSELNVNALELDDSALYLCVANRGPSTDTQYFGPGTRLTVL.

The rearrangement uses TRBV13 and TRBJ2-1; TRBD2 matches 9 bases. There are 15 residues in the CDR3. Germline CDR1 PRHDT, CDR2 FYEKMQ (reference sequence). The junction had 6 bases not matched to a gene; V was cut back by 0 bases and J by 9 bases. CDR3 residues: CASSLGLSGGREQFF. DNA of the CDR3: TGTGCCAGCAGCTTAGGCCTTAGCGGGGGACGTGAGCAGTTCTTC.

The rearrangement uses TRBV5-1 and TRBJ2-7, with no clear D. Germline CDR1 is SGHRS and CDR2 is YFSETQ. CDR3 length: 15 amino acids. The ends were cut back, 0 bases at V and 5 bases at J, with 15 bases in the middle. The CDR3 region has the DNA TGCGCCAGCAGCTTGGCCTTGGGTGGAGCTGACGAGCAGTACTTC. Translating gives CASSLALGGADEQYF.

The chain recombines TRBV5-4 with TRBJ2-1; D perhaps matches TRBD1 (5 bases). V was shortened by 0 bases and J by 4 bases, with 8 bases between the two germline ends. There are 14 residues in the CDR3. CDR1 and CDR2 from the germline V gene are SGHNT and YYREEE (reference sequence). CDR3 coding DNA: TGTGCCAGCAGCTTGGGACAGAGTTACAATGAGCAGTTCTTC. It yields the protein CASSLGQSYNEQFF.

In its sample, this clone was seen once. The chain employs TRBV11-2 and TRBJ2-5; D possibly corresponds to TRBD2 (6 bases). The CDR3 loop spans 15 amino acids. Germline V CDR1 and CDR2: SGHAT, FQNNGV. V lost 2 bases and J lost 6, with 16 bases in between. The CDR3 DNA sequence: TGTGCCAGCAGCTTACCGGGACTGCATATTCAGACCCAGTACTTC. Translated: CASSLPGLHIQTQYF.

This chain uses TRBV3-1 (or the pseudogene TRBV3-2) with TRBJ1-1; 7 bases map to TRBD1. The CDR3 is 12 amino acids. Germline V gives CDR1 LGHDT, CDR2 YNNKEL (reference sequence). Trimming at V came to 4 bases and at J to 7 bases, leaving 3 bases not matched to a gene. The CDR3 nucleotides read TGTGCCAGCAGCCCATGGACAGGTGAAGCTTTCTTT. Its translation: CASSPWTGEAFF.

The rearrangement uses TRBV6-1 and TRBJ2-5; tentatively, D is TRBD1 (5 bases). The germline gives CDR1 MNHNS, CDR2 SASEGT. The CDR3 extends over 15 amino acids. Trimming removed 0 bases at V and 3 bases at J, with 11 bases between. As DNA, the CDR3 is TGTGCCAGCAGTGAAGCGCCCCGCAGGGAAGAGACCCAGTACTTC. Its translation: CASSEAPRREETQYF.

The table lists this clone with a count of one. CDR3 nucleotides: TGTGCCAGCAGTGACCTCAGGGTGAACTCACCCCTCCACTTT. This encodes CASSDLRVNSPLHF. The genes are TRBV2 and TRBJ1-6; perhaps TRBD1 as D (5 bases). V shed 3 bases and J shed 10 bases, with 13 bases lying between them. CDR3 size: 14 residues. Germline V lookup: CDR1 SNHLY, CDR2 FYNNEI.

The CDR3 region is CASSLSREPNQPQHF. The CDR3 DNA reads TGTGCCAGCAGTTTATCGCGGGAGCCTAATCAGCCCCAGCATTTT. V and J are TRBV27 and TRBJ1-5; D unclear. Trimming left V 0 bases short and J 4 bases short, with 10 bases between. Germline V lookup: CDR1 MNHEY, CDR2 SMNVEV (reference sequence). There are 15 residues in the CDR3.

This clone was detected a few times. J is TRBJ2-7 and V is TRBV11-1, with D possibly matching TRBD2 (5 bases). The CDR3 loop spans 13 amino acids. V was cut by 1 base and J by 6 bases, with 10 bases left in between. CDR1 is SGHAT and CDR2 is FQDESV in the germline V gene (reference sequence). CDR3 nucleotides: TGTGCCAGCAGCTTAGACGCAGGAGGCGAGCAGTACGTC. Amino acids: CASSLDAGGEQYV.

The chain joins TRBV4-1 to TRBJ1-5; a possible D gene is TRBD1 (5 bases). CDR1 is MGHRA, CDR2 YSYEKL, per germline. The V end lost 5 bases, the J end lost 3 bases, and 14 bases lay between the germline ends. This CDR3 comprises 15 residues. The DNA for the CDR3 is TGCGCCAGCAGCGGACACCAGGGTTTCAATCAGCCCCAGCATTTT. Translated, it gives CASSGHQGFNQPQHF.

This clone has more than one count but fewer than ten. The rearrangement links TRBV5-8 to TRBJ2-5; TRBD1 aligns across 8 bases. The CDR3 consists of 16 residues. Germline V lookup: CDR1 SGHTS, CDR2 YDEGEE. J lost 4 bases, V lost 3 bases, and 11 bases had no gene match. CDR3: CASSWSRIDRGETQYF. For the CDR3, the DNA is TGTGCCAGCAGCTGGAGCCGTATCGACAGGGGAGAGACCCAGTACTTC.

J is TRBJ1-5 and V is TRBV6-1; tentative D call: TRBD1 (6 bases). Trimming removed 3 bases from V and 4 bases from J, with 22 bases in between. Germline V gene sequence: CDR1 MNHNS, CDR2 SASEGT. This CDR3 is built from 18 residues. CDR3 nucleotide sequence: TGTGCCAGCAGTGATCTAGGCAGGGGAATTGTTGGAAATCAGCCCCAGCATTTT. Its translation is CASSDLGRGIVGNQPQHF.

This chain connects TRBV6-5 to TRBJ1-1; 7 bases agree with TRBD1. Germline CDR1 MNHEY, CDR2 SVGAGI. The J segment lost 4 bases and the V segment lost 8 bases, leaving 13 bases of the junction unmatched. The CDR3 is 15 amino acids. The DNA for the CDR3 is TGTGCCAGCGGTTTGACAGGGATGGGGTTCACTGAAGCTTTCTTT. Protein sequence: CASGLTGMGFTEAFF.

V is TRBV5-1 and J is TRBJ1-1; tentatively, D is TRBD1 (6 bases). With 4 bases removed from V and 4 bases from J, the gap between germline ends came to 11 bases. This CDR3 comprises 13 residues. The germline V gene encodes CDR1 SGHRS and CDR2 YFSETQ. The CDR3 region has the DNA TGCGCCAGCAGCCGGAGAGGGGGCACTGAAGCTTTCTTT. It is translated as CASSRRGGTEAFF.

The V and J genes are TRBV7-9 and TRBJ1-2; D unresolved. CDR1 and CDR2 (germline): SEHNR, FQNEAQ (reference sequence). V was pared by 5 bases and J by 7 bases, with 8 bases between. CDR3 length: 11 amino acids. CDR3 nucleotide sequence: TGTGCCAGCAGCCTTGTCTTTGGCTACACCTTC. This gives the protein CASSLVFGYTF.

The V call is TRBV18, the J call TRBJ1-1; 7 bases agree with TRBD1. The V gene end was trimmed by 1 base and the J gene end by 1 base; junction bases not matched to a gene: 6. CDR1 is KGHSH, CDR2 LQKENI, per germline. This CDR3 is built from 16 residues. In DNA, the CDR3 is TGTGCCAGCTCACCACAATCTCCAGGGGGGAACACTGAAGCTTTCTTT. It yields the protein CASSPQSPGGNTEAFF.

In DNA form, the CDR3 reads TGCAGCGTGAACAGGGGTACCGGGGAGCTGTTTTTT. It is translated as CSVNRGTGELFF. The chain carries TRBV29-1 and TRBJ2-2; 7 bases fit TRBD1. This CDR3 is 12 amino acids long. V was pared by 6 bases and J by 5 bases, with 3 bases of the junction left unmatched. CDR1 is SQVTM and CDR2 is ANQGSEA in the germline V gene.